These 11 T cell receptor beta chains were sequenced from one sample in a study of graft-versus-host responses after intestinal transplantation. The data were produced by immunoSEQ multiplex PCR, yet TCRdb's version contains in-frame clones alone and is incomplete. The top ten clones hold less than 8.5% of a sample with about 85,000 clones, 75% to 95% of them seen once. These TCRs are of unknown antigen specificity. This material consisted of unstimulated CD8+ T cells sorted from spleen or lymph node cells, taken before transplant. The receptor source for this set is a human donor who was the organ donor for an intestinal transplant.

This chain uses TRBV6-6 with TRBJ1-1; unclear D gene. The length of the CDR3 is 14 residues. V was shortened by 7 bases and J by 1 base, with 13 bases between the two germline ends. Germline CDR1 reads MNHNY; CDR2 reads SVGAGI (reference sequence). CDR3 loop: CASIQLGENTEAFF. CDR3 in DNA: TGTGCCAGCATTCAACTGGGAGAGAACACTGAAGCTTTCTTT.

This clone was detected a few times. This chain connects TRBV27 to TRBJ2-5; either TRBD1 or TRBD2 may fit D (6 bases each). The CDR3 is made up of 14 amino acids. Germline assignment: CDR1 MNHEY and CDR2 SMNVEV (reference sequence). The germline V and J ends were trimmed by 8 bases and 4 bases, with 17 bases remaining between them. This CDR3 is CASAPGGRGETQYF. In DNA form, the CDR3 reads TGTGCCAGCGCCCCTGGGGGGCGTGGAGAGACCCAGTACTTC.

This clone was detected once. The chain has TRBV27 and TRBJ1-1, with a tentative D call TRBD1 (5 bases). Trimming stripped 5 bases from V and 1 base from J, with 14 bases between. Germline V gene data show CDR1 as MNHEY and CDR2 as SMNVEV (reference sequence). CDR3 length: 15 amino acids. The CDR3 DNA sequence: TGTGCCAGCAGTCAATACCGGGGGGGGAACACTGAAGCTTTCTTT. Translating it yields CASSQYRGGNTEAFF.

V and J are TRBV5-4 and TRBJ2-3; 10 bases fit TRBD2. The CDR3 is 17 residues long. V dropped 4 bases and J dropped 4; count of bases not matched to a gene: 12. CDR1 and CDR2 from the germline V gene are SGHNT and YYREEE (reference sequence). The CDR3 region has the DNA TGTGCCAGCAGCCCCAAAGGGTTAGCGGGAGGCTCAGATACGCAGTATTTT. Translating gives CASSPKGLAGGSDTQYF.

This clone showed up just once. V usage is TRBV4-1 and J usage is TRBJ2-7, with 12 bases lining up with TRBD2. Germline trimming cut 2 bases from V and 4 bases from J; bases unmatched to any gene: 3. This CDR3 has 15 amino acids. Germline V lookup: CDR1 MGHRA, CDR2 YSYEKL. As DNA, the CDR3 is TGCGCCAGCAGCCAACTAGCGGGGGGGCCGTACGAGCAGTACTTC. Translated: CASSQLAGGPYEQYF.

This clone was observed a handful of times. The gene calls are TRBV19 and TRBJ2-7; D remains unclear. Germline V gene data show CDR1 as LNHDA and CDR2 as SQIVND (reference sequence). Trimming stripped 3 bases from V and 0 bases from J, with 9 bases between. CDR3 size: 14 residues. The CDR3: CASSISTVSYEQYF. The CDR3 region has the DNA TGTGCCAGTAGTATTTCTACAGTCTCCTACGAGCAGTACTTC.

The genes are TRBV10-3 and TRBJ1-5; 9 bases map to TRBD1. Trimming took 0 bases from V and 2 from J; bases not matched to a gene: 2. Germline V gene sequence: CDR1 ENHRY, CDR2 SYGVKD. This CDR3 is built from 16 residues. The CDR3 loop reads CAISESWTGGNQPQHF. The CDR3 coding sequence is TGTGCCATCAGTGAGTCGTGGACAGGGGGCAATCAGCCCCAGCATTTT.

V usage is TRBV19 and J usage is TRBJ2-1; D is unclear. The CDR3 totals 14 residues. Trimming left V 7 bases short and J 0 bases short, with 10 bases between. Germline V gene data show CDR1 as LNHDA and CDR2 as SQIVND (reference sequence). The CDR3 loop reads CASIPSNSYNEQFF. The CDR3 DNA follows: TGTGCCAGTATTCCCTCGAACTCCTACAATGAGCAGTTCTTC.

The V call is TRBV5-1, the J call TRBJ2-1; 9 bases line up with TRBD2. The V gene end was trimmed by 2 bases and the J gene end by 5 bases; junction bases not matched to a gene: 5. The CDR3 is 15 amino acids. Germline lookup yields CDR1 SGHRS and CDR2 YFSETQ. This CDR3 is CASSFGSGSDNEQFF. As DNA, the CDR3 is TGCGCCAGCAGCTTTGGTAGCGGGAGCGACAATGAGCAGTTCTTC.

This chain connects TRBV5-4 to TRBJ2-6, with D perhaps matching TRBD1 (5 bases). The germline CDR1 and CDR2 sequences are SGHNT and YYREEE (reference sequence). This CDR3 has 14 residues. V dropped 5 bases and J dropped 8 bases, with 14 bases sitting between them. The CDR3 protein is CASRDNTGPNVLTF. CDR3 bases: TGTGCCAGCAGGGACAATACAGGCCCCAACGTCCTGACTTTC.

The chain carries TRBV30 and TRBJ1-2; D uncertain. Trimming left V 4 bases short and J 4 bases short, with 10 bases between. This CDR3 comprises 12 residues. The germline gives CDR1 GTSNPN, CDR2 SVGIG (reference sequence). The CDR3 sequence is CAWNLDGYGYTF. CDR3 coding DNA: TGTGCCTGGAACCTGGACGGCTATGGCTACACCTTC.